The 4 T cell receptor beta chains listed next were all sequenced from one sample in a study of cytomegalovirus exposure and HLA in healthy donors. PCR involved 60 Vbeta and 13 Jbeta primers. The table came from immunoSEQ multiplex PCR; TCRdb's copy has only in-frame clones and leaves some out. The profile shows about 44,000 clones, about nine tenths of them singletons. Sequenced sample: PBMCs. Receptors were obtained from a woman aged 40 to 55 in good health and CMV-seropositive.

The sample holds one count of this clone. J is TRBJ2-1 and V is TRBV9; 12 nucleotides match TRBD2. The V gene end was trimmed by 3 bases and the J gene end by 14 bases; junction bases not matched to a gene: 15. CDR3 size: 16 residues. Germline assignment: CDR1 SGDLS and CDR2 YYNGEE. In DNA, the CDR3 is TGTGCCAGCAGCGCAGGGGATGCGGCTAGCGGGAGGGCCAAGTTCTTC. As protein: CASSAGDAASGRAKFF.

The rearrangement links TRBV4-2 to TRBJ2-3, with 9 bases lining up with TRBD2. The V and J ends lost 0 bases and 2 bases, in that order; junction bases with no gene match: 9. The germline CDR1 and CDR2 sequences are LGHNA and YNFKEQ. This CDR3 has 18 residues. The CDR3 here is CASSQDVGGGAFTDTQYF. CDR3 coding DNA: TGTGCCAGCAGCCAAGATGTTGGCGGGGGGGCCTTCACAGATACGCAGTATTTT.

The gene calls are TRBV2 and TRBJ1-2; D possibly corresponds to TRBD1 (5 bases). V shed 1 base and J shed 2 bases, with 14 bases lying between them. This CDR3 has 16 amino acids. Germline lookup yields CDR1 SNHLY and CDR2 FYNNEI. The CDR3 sequence: CASSEGGGRLNYGYTF. For the CDR3, the DNA is TGTGCCAGCAGTGAAGGGGGGGGACGACTAAACTATGGCTACACCTTC.

This chain uses TRBV5-6 with TRBJ2-1; tentatively, D is TRBD2 (5 bases). V dropped 4 bases and J dropped 8 bases, with 10 bases sitting between them. CDR3 length: 12 amino acids. Looked up from germline, CDR1 is SGHDT and CDR2 is YYEEEE. The CDR3 nucleotides are TGTGCCAGCAGCCCCCACGGGGATGAGCAGTTCTTC. Its protein product is CASSPHGDEQFF.